These 2 T cell receptor beta chains were all obtained from the same sample, sequenced in a study of cytomegalovirus exposure and HLA in healthy donors. Both 60 Vbeta primers and 13 Jbeta primers went into the PCR. Measured with immunoSEQ multiplex PCR; TCRdb has only the in-frame clones, and not every one. In the table there are roughly 86,000 clones, approximately 69% of which are singletons. The sequenced sample was PBMCs. The receptors originated from a woman aged 45-59 years in good health and CMV-seropositive.

The V and J genes are TRBV9 and TRBJ2-4; no reliable D call. This CDR3 comprises 14 residues. Germline V CDR1 and CDR2: SGDLS, YYNGEE. V was trimmed by 0 bases and J by 3 bases, leaving 7 bases between them. CDR3 nucleotides: TGTGCCAGCAGCGTAGGAGGCGACAAAAACATTCAGTACTTC. Its translation: CASSVGGDKNIQYF.

The chain links TRBV9 to TRBJ2-1, with D possibly matching TRBD2 (6 bases). Germline-derived CDR1 and CDR2 are SGDLS and YYNGEE. V lost 4 bases and J lost 5, with 19 bases in between. This CDR3 has 16 amino acids. CDR3 in DNA: TGTGCCAGCAGCCCCGGAGGGTTTGCAGTTAACAATGAGCAGTTCTTC. Translation: CASSPGGFAVNNEQFF.